This record concerns one TCR beta chain sequence. These data come from a study of Ad26.COV2.S vaccination and SARS-CoV-2 variants. TCRdb's table, derived via immunoSEQ multiplex PCR, lists solely in-frame clones and lacks some. The repertoire holds 400,000 to 500,000 clones, with 85% to 90% as singletons. Treatment indicated: 15 to 20 received Ad26.COV2.S at low or high dose, single or two shots; 5 received placebo; per-sample allocation not given. Repertoires come from day 63 after the first vaccine or placebo injection. The V gene lost 4 bases and the J gene lost 4 bases, with 25 bases spanning the gap. Germline loops: CDR1 LNHDA, CDR2 SQIVND (reference sequence). The CDR3 runs to 19 residues.

The clonotype was recovered from a person aged 18-65 years who received the Ad26.COV2.S COVID-19 vaccine or a placebo. The chain combines TRBV19 with TRBJ2-2; D is unresolved. The material was peripheral blood, obtained in a trial of Ad26.COV2.S vaccine versus placebo. CDR3: CASSNPDNLLAAITGELFF. The CDR3, as DNA: TGTGCCAGTAGTAATCCCGATAACCTGTTAGCCGCTATCACCGGGGAGCTGTTTTTT.